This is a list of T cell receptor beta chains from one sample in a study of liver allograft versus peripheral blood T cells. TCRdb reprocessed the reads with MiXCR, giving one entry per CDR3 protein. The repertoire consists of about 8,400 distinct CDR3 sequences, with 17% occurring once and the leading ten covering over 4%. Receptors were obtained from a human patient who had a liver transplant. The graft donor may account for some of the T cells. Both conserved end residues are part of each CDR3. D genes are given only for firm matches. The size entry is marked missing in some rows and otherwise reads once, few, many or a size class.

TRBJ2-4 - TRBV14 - TGTGCCAGCAGCCAAGGGGGCGGTGATCTAGCCAAAAACATTCAGTACTTC CASSQGGGDLAKNIQYF
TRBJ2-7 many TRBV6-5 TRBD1 TGTGCCAGCAGAGTTTACGGGACAGACCTTTACGAGCAGTACTTC CASRVYGTDLYEQYF
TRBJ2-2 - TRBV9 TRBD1 TGTGCCAGCAGCGCCAGGGGACAGGACACCGGGGAGCTGTTTTTT CASSARGQDTGELFF
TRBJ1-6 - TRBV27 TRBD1 TGTGCCAGCAGTCCAATAGGGACAGGGGGTTCACCCCTCCACTTT CASSPIGTGGSPLHF
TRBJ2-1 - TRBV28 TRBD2 TGTGCCAGCAGTTTTGGGGGGGCCTACAATGAGCAGTTCTTC CASSFGGAYNEQFF
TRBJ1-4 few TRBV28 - TGTGCCAGCAGTATTCCGGTGACCGGGGAAAAACTGTTTTTT CASSIPVTGEKLFF
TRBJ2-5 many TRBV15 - TGTGCCACCAGCAGGGGACGGGACGGCGAAGAGACCCAGTACTTC CATSRGRDGEETQYF
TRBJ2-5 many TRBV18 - TGTGCCAGCTCACCGGACGGAGAGACCCAGTACTTC CASSPDGETQYF
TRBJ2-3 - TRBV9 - TGTGCCAGCAGCGTAAGCGGCAGCACAGATACGCAGTATTTT CASSVSGSTDTQYF
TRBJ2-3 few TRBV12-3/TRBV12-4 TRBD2 TGTGCCAGCAGTTCCCTAGCGGGGGTAGATACGCAGTATTTT CASSSLAGVDTQYF
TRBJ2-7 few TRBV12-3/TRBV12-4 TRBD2 TGTGCCAGCAGTTCCCGGGGGGACCTTATCTACGAGCAGTACTTC CASSSRGDLIYEQYF
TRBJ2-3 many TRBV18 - TGTGCCAGCTCACCGACGGGACACACCACAGATACGCAGTATTTT CASSPTGHTTDTQYF
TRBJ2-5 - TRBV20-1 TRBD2 TGCAGTGCTAGGGACGCGGGAGGGCCAAAGACCCAGTACTTC CSARDAGGPKTQYF
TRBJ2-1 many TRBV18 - TGTGCCAGCTCACAAACCCGAGAGGCTACAAGCGAGCAGTTCTTC CASSQTREATSEQFF
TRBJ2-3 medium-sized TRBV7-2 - TGTGCCAGGCAGGACGGTGGGAATACGCAGTATTTT CARQDGGNTQYF
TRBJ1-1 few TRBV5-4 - TGTGCCAGCAGCTTGGGACAGGTGAACACTGAAGCTTTCTTT CASSLGQVNTEAFF
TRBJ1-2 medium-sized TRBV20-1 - TGCAGTGCACCCCAGGGGAACTATGGCTACACCTTC CSAPQGNYGYTF
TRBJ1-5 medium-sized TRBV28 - TGTGCCAGCAGCCCAATGCGGAGAGGGAATCAGCCCCAGCATTTT CASSPMRRGNQPQHF
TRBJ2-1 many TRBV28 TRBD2 TGTGCCAGCAGTCTAGCGGCTACTAGCGTAAATGAGCAGTTCTTC CASSLAATSVNEQFF
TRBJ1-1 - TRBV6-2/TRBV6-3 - TGTGCCAGCAGTTACGGATACAGGGAGACTGAAGCTTTCTTT CASSYGYRETEAFF
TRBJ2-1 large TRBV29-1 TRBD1 TGCAGCGTTCGCGACAGGGCGTTGACTGAGCAGTTCTTC CSVRDRALTEQFF
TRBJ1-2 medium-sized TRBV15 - TGTGCCACCAGCAGAGACGCAGGTTATGGCTACACCTTC CATSRDAGYGYTF
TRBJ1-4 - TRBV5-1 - TGCGCCAGCAGCCCGGACGGGAATGAAAAACTGTTTTTT CASSPDGNEKLFF
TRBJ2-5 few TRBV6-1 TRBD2 TGTGCCAGCAGGGTTAGCGGGACCCAAGAGACCCAGTACTTC CASRVSGTQETQYF
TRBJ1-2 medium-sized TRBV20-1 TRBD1 TGCAGTGCTAGACCGGGACAGGGCTATGGCTACACCTTC CSARPGQGYGYTF
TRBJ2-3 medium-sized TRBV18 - TGTGCCAGCTCACCCTGGTTGGGGGAGACTAGCACAGATACGCAGTATTTT CASSPWLGETSTDTQYF
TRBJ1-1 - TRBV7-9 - TGTGCCAGCAGCTCCCAGGGGAACACTGAAGCTTTCTTT CASSSQGNTEAFF
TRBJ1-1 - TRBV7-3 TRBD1 TGTGCCAGCAGCTCAATGCCCGGGACAGGGGTTATGAACACTGAAGCTTTCTTT CASSSMPGTGVMNTEAFF
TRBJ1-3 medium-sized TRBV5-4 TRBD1 TGTGCCAGCAGTTCTGACAGGGGGCTAGGAAACACCATATATTTT CASSSDRGLGNTIYF